These 10 T cell receptor beta chains originate from one sample sequenced in a study of shared clonotypes between healthy human individuals. Sequencing was performed with immunoSEQ multiplex PCR; in TCRdb, only in-frame clones are kept and a portion is missing. The sample carries more than 2 million clones, about 95% recorded once. As defined, naive CD8 cells were CD45RO-negative and positively selected for CCR7, with terminally differentiated effector memory CD45RA+ cells excluded. What was sequenced was naive CD8+ T cells sorted from blood. Receptors originate from a man aged 18 to 29 in good health.

The CDR3 sequence: CASSYLTELFF. The DNA for the CDR3 is TGTGCCAGCAGCTACCTGACAGAGCTGTTTTTT. The J gene is TRBJ2-2, the V gene TRBV2; no definite D call. CDR3 length: 11 residues. The V gene lost 6 bases and the J gene lost 11 bases, with 10 bases spanning the gap. Germline V gives CDR1 SNHLY, CDR2 FYNNEI.

The rearrangement joins TRBV4-1 to TRBJ1-6; D unclear. The CDR3 runs to 15 residues. V lost 3 bases and J 1 base, leaving 7 bases between the germline ends. In germline, CDR1 is MGHRA, CDR2 YSYEKL. Here the CDR3 DNA reads TGCGCCAGCAGCCACCACAGTTCCTATAATTCACCCCTCCACTTT. Translation gives CASSHHSSYNSPLHF.

The V and J genes are TRBV4-2 and TRBJ2-1, with TRBD2 identical over 9 bases. The germline V gene has CDR1 LGHNA and CDR2 YNFKEQ. The V gene end was trimmed by 4 bases and the J gene end by 5 bases; junction bases not matched to a gene: 15. The CDR3 has 18 residues. CDR3 in amino acids: CASSRYQAGGIDDNEQFF. DNA for the CDR3: TGTGCCAGCAGCCGCTACCAAGCGGGAGGTATTGATGACAATGAGCAGTTCTTC.

This clone was counted a single time. J is TRBJ2-4 and V is TRBV19, with D perhaps assigned TRBD1 or TRBD2 (5 bases each). Per the germline V gene, CDR1 is LNHDA and CDR2 is SQIVND (reference sequence). The ends were cut back, 4 bases at V and 7 bases at J, with 17 bases in the middle. This CDR3 has 15 residues. The CDR3 sequence is CASSNIEGSGNIQYF. The DNA of the CDR3 is TGTGCCAGTAGTAACATAGAGGGGAGTGGTAACATTCAGTACTTC.

J is TRBJ2-5 and V is TRBV7-9; D is undetermined. The CDR3 is 12 residues long. Germline V CDR1 and CDR2: SEHNR, FQNEAQ (reference sequence). The ends were cut back, 10 bases at V and 4 bases at J, with 13 bases in the middle. The CDR3 nucleotides read TGTGCCATCTCACTGAACGCAGAGACCCAGTACTTC. It yields the protein CAISLNAETQYF.

Remarks on this clone: This CDR3 is also generated by other DNA sequences in the sample. The rearrangement uses TRBV7-9 and TRBJ2-7; 8 positions agree with TRBD1. Trimming cost V 5 bases and J 3 bases; bases outside gene matches: 6. Germline CDR1 and CDR2: SEHNR and FQNEAQ (reference sequence). The CDR3 consists of 14 residues. The CDR3 coding sequence is TGTGCCAGCAGCCCCCGGACAGGGAGCTACGAGCAGTACTTC. Encoded protein: CASSPRTGSYEQYF.

The chain employs TRBV4-1 and TRBJ1-2; possible D gene TRBD1, 6 bases. The ends were cut back, 1 base at V and 6 bases at J, with 9 bases in the middle. The germline V gene encodes CDR1 MGHRA and CDR2 YSYEKL. The length of the CDR3 is 13 residues. The CDR3 nucleotides are TGCGCCAGCAGCCAAGGGGGGGCGGATGGCTACACCTTC. As protein: CASSQGGADGYTF.

The chain employs TRBV27 and TRBJ2-7; no firm D call. This CDR3 region has 14 residues. Germline CDR1 is MNHEY and CDR2 is SMNVEV (reference sequence). With 3 bases removed from V and 0 bases from J, the gap between germline ends came to 9 bases. CDR3 bases: TGTGCCAGCAGTTTTTCTAAGAGCTCCTACGAGCAGTACTTC. This encodes CASSFSKSSYEQYF.

This clone was detected once. The chain joins TRBV7-9 to TRBJ1-1, with D hard to call. V shed 2 bases and J shed 1 base, with 11 bases lying between them. Per germline, CDR1 SEHNR and CDR2 FQNEAQ (reference sequence). This CDR3 is built from 15 residues. CDR3 in DNA: TGTGCCAGCAGCTTAACCACATCCGGGAACACTGAAGCTTTCTTT. As protein: CASSLTTSGNTEAFF.

The V gene is TRBV27, the J gene TRBJ1-2, with D perhaps matching TRBD1 (5 bases). This CDR3 is built from 16 residues. Germline values: CDR1 MNHEY, CDR2 SMNVEV (reference sequence). Trimming removed 5 bases at V and 5 bases at J, with 21 bases between. CDR3 DNA: TGTGCCAGCAGTCCCGCCATTGGGCAGGGAAGGTATGGCTACACCTTC. Translated: CASSPAIGQGRYGYTF.